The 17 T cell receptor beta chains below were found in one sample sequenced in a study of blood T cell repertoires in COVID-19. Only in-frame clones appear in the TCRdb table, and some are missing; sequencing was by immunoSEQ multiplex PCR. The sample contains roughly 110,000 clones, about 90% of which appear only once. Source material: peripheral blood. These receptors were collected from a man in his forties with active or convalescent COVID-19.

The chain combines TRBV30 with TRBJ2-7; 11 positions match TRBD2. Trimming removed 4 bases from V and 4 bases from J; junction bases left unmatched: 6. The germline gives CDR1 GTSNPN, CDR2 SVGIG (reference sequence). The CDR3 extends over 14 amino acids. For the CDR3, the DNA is TGTGCCTGGACAAGACTAGCGGGAAATTACGAGCAGTACTTC. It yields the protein CAWTRLAGNYEQYF.

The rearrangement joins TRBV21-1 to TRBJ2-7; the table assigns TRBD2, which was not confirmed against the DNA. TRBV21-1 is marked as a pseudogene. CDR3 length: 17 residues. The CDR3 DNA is TGTGCCAGCAGCAAAGAGCCGCATTTAGCGGGGGGTGTGGAGCAGTACTTC. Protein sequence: CASSKEPHLAGGVEQYF.

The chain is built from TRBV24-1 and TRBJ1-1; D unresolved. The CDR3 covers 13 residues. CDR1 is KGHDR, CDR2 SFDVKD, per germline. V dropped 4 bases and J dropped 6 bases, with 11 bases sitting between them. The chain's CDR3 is CATSDRTSSEAFF. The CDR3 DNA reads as TGTGCCACCAGTGACAGGACTTCGTCTGAAGCTTTCTTT.

The DNA for the CDR3 is TGTGCCAGTAGTATCTTGTCCGTTCTCAACTATGGCTACACCTTC. Encoded protein: CASSILSVLNYGYTF. The chain carries TRBV19 and TRBJ1-2; D call uncertain. Per germline, CDR1 LNHDA and CDR2 SQIVND (reference sequence). Trimming stripped 3 bases from V and 2 bases from J, with 13 bases between. The CDR3 contains 15 residues.

The CDR3 is CASSPQGAGADTQYF. CDR3 DNA sequence: TGTGCCAGCAGCCCACAGGGGGCTGGGGCAGATACGCAGTATTTT. The J gene is TRBJ2-3, the V gene TRBV7-2; TRBD1 aligns across 9 bases. The CDR3 length is 15 residues. J lost 4 bases, V lost 5 bases, and 7 bases had no gene match. Germline lookup yields CDR1 SGHTA and CDR2 FQGNSA. The complete variable domain, with remaining parts taken from reference TRBV7-2 and TRBJ2-3, reads GAGVSQSPSNKVTEKGKDVELRCDPISGHTALYWYRQSLGQGLEFLIYFQGNSAPDKSGLPSDRFSAERTGGSVSTLTIQRTQQEDSAVYLCASSPQGAGADTQYFGPGTRLTVL.

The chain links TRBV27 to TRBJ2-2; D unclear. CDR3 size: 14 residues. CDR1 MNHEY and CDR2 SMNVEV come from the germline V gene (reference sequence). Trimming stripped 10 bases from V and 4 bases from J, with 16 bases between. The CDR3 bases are TGTGCCACCGCCGAACTACCCAGCACCGGGGAGCTGTTTTTT. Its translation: CATAELPSTGELFF.

The DNA of the CDR3 is TGTGCCAGCAGCTTAGTGGGGACTAGCTACGAGCAGTACTTC. Translated: CASSLVGTSYEQYF. The rearrangement uses TRBV7-2 and TRBJ2-7; 8 bases fit TRBD2. Germline V gene sequence: CDR1 SGHTA, CDR2 FQGNSA. The V segment lost 1 base and the J segment 3 bases; nucleotides outside the gene matches: 2. This CDR3 spans 14 amino acids.

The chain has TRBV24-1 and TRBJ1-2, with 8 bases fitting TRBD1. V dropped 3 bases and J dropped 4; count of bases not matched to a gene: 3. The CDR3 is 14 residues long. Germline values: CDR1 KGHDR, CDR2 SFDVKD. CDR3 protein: CATSDETGVYGYTF. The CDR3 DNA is TGTGCCACCAGTGATGAGACAGGGGTCTATGGCTACACCTTC.

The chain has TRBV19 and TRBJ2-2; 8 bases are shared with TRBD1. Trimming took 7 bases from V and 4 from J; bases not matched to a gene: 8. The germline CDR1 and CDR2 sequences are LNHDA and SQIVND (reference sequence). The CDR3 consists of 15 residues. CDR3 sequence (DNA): TGTGCCAGTATAAAGACAGGGGCTGGCACCGGGGAGCTGTTTTTT. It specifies CASIKTGAGTGELFF.

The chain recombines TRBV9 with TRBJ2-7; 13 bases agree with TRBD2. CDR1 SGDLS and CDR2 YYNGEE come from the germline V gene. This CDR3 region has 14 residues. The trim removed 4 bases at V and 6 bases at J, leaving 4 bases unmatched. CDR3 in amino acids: CASSPLAGGGEQYF. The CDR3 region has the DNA TGTGCCAGCAGCCCACTAGCGGGAGGGGGCGAGCAGTACTTC.

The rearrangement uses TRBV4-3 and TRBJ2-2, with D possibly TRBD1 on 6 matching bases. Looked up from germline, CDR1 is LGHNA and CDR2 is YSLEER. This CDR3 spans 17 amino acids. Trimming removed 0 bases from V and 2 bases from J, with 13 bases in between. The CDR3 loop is CASSQDLQGLNTGELFF. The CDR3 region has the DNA TGCGCCAGCAGCCAAGATCTTCAGGGGCTCAACACCGGGGAGCTGTTTTTT.

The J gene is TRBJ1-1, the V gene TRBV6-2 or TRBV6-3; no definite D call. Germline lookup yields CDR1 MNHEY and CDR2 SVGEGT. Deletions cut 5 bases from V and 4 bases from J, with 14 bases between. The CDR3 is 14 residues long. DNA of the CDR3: TGTGCCAGCAGTCGCGGAGGCCTAAGCACTGAAGCTTTCTTT. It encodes CASSRGGLSTEAFF.

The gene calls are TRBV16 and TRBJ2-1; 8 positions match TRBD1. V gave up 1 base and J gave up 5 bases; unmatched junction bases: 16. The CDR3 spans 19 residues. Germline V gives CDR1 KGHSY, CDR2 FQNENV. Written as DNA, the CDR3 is TGTGCCAGCAGCCAATTAGGACAGGGTCGATCGGGGATAAACAATGAGCAGTTCTTC. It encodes CASSQLGQGRSGINNEQFF.

This chain's CDR3 is CASHPGQGIGYTF. The CDR3, as DNA: TGTGCCAGTCATCCGGGACAGGGGATTGGCTACACCTTC. The V gene is TRBV19, the J gene TRBJ1-2, with 10 bases aligning to TRBD1. Trimming took 8 bases from V and 7 from J; bases not matched to a gene: 7. The CDR3 sequence is 13 residues long. Germline-derived CDR1 and CDR2 are LNHDA and SQIVND (reference sequence).

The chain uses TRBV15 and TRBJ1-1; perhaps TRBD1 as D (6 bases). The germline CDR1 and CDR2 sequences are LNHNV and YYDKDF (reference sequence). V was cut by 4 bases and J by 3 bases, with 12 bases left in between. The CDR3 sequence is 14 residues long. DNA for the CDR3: TGTGCCACCAGCAAGAGGGGGTGGGACACTGAAGCTTTCTTT. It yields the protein CATSKRGWDTEAFF.

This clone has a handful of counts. CDR3: CASSQDGAGQPQHF. The CDR3 DNA reads as TGTGCCAGCAGCCAAGATGGTGCGGGGCAGCCCCAGCATTTT. This rearrangement joins TRBV4-2 to TRBJ1-5; D gene ambiguous. Germline values: CDR1 LGHNA, CDR2 YNFKEQ. CDR3 length equals 14 residues. Trimming took 0 bases from V and 7 from J, leaving 10 bases between them.

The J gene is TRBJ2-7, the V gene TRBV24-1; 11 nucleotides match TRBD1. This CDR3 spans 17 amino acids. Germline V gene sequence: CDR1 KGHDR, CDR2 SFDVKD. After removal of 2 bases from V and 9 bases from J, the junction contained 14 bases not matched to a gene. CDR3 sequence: CATSDSSVDRGPRGQYF. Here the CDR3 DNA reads TGTGCCACCAGTGATTCATCCGTGGACAGGGGGCCTCGGGGGCAGTACTTC.